This T cell receptor beta chain originates from a study of blood T cell repertoires in COVID-19. Study details: Some COVID-19 samples were acute and others convalescent; all came from the United States, Italy and Spain.

CDR1 is MNHEY, CDR2 SVGAGI, per germline. Unmatched junction bases numbered 9, after V lost 6 bases and J lost 7 bases. The CDR3 totals 15 residues. In its sample, this clone was seen once. Repertoires were generated with immunoSEQ multiplex PCR, while TCRdb's copy carries only in-frame clones and drops some. In the table there are around 250,000 clones, more than 65% of which are singletons. The rearrangement uses TRBV6-5 and TRBJ2-1; 10 nucleotides agree with TRBD1. The material sequenced was peripheral blood. This sequence was found in a man aged 50-60 years with active or convalescent COVID-19. For the CDR3, the DNA is TGTGCCAGCAGGACCGGGACAGGGGTATGGAATGAGCAGTTCTTC. Translation: CASRTGTGVWNEQFF.